This TCR beta chain is from a study of Graves' ophthalmopathy and Graves' hyperthyroidism. Study context: At initial diagnosis, peripheral blood was obtained, and this preceded any treatment.

In this cohort, patients with other autoimmune diseases, uncontrolled infections, pregnancy or lactation were excluded. Clinical symptoms, serum thyroxine, TRAb, thyroid ultrasound and orbital computed tomography formed the basis of diagnosis. Overall study findings and caveats: In separating ophthalmopathy from stable hyperthyroidism, a 13-signature model achieved roughly 90% sensitivity and 81.08% specificity.

This clonotype was seen only a few times. Its cognate antigen is unknown. This may be a read error, as it is one base from a much larger clone. The authors amplified TCR beta CDR3 regions, and they did so from RNA transcripts for repertoire sequencing. Amplification began with first-round RT-PCR using HTBI primers, then second-round multiplex PCR was performed. One entry per CDR3 protein, called by TCRdb with MiXCR from the multiplex PCR reads. The data show 200,000 to 250,000 distinct CDR3 sequences, 20% to 25% seen once. V gave up 4 bases and J gave up 5 bases, with 12 bases separating them. CDR3 length equals 14 residues. CDR1 is SNHLY, CDR2 FYNNEI, per germline.

The sequence was obtained from a woman aged 50 to 60 with Graves' ophthalmopathy. The chain joins TRBV2 to TRBJ1-5; D unresolved. What was sequenced was peripheral blood. Here the CDR3 DNA reads TGTGCCAGCAGTGGGCGGGAAGCTTATCAGCCCCAGCATTTT. Translation: CASSGREAYQPQHF.